What follows are 15 T cell receptor beta chains derived from one specimen sequenced in a study of stem cell transplantation in POMP-related autoinflammatory disease. Profiling relied on immunoSEQ multiplex PCR, and the TCRdb table lists in-frame clones only, not all of them. This table has tens of thousands of clones, under 95% appearing once. Sequencing used CD4+ T cells from PBMCs, obtained after stem cell transplantation. Source of these receptors: a human patient with POMP-related autoinflammation and immune dysregulation (PRAID). The graft donor may be the source of some T cells.

The V call is TRBV5-6, the J call TRBJ1-4; TRBD1 matches 7 bases. Trimming cost V 2 bases and J 5 bases; bases outside gene matches: 3. Germline values: CDR1 SGHDT, CDR2 YYEEEE. This CDR3 is built from 14 residues. CDR3 protein: CASSFRGLNEKLFF. CDR3 sequence (DNA): TGTGCCAGCAGCTTTAGGGGGCTGAATGAAAAACTGTTTTTT. The whole variable domain, remainder taken from reference TRBV5-6 and TRBJ1-4, is DAGVTQSPTHLIKTRGQQVTLRCSPKSGHDTVSWYQQALGQGPQFIFQYYEEEERQRGNFPDRFSGHQFPNYSSELNVNALLLGDSALYLCASSFRGLNEKLFFGSGTQLSVL.

The chain combines TRBV5-1 with TRBJ2-1; 8 bases are a match to TRBD2. V dropped 7 bases and J dropped 8; count of bases not matched to a gene: 17. The CDR3 contains 16 residues. Germline assignment: CDR1 SGHRS and CDR2 YFSETQ. Here the CDR3 reads CASFRGSGASGYEQFF. The CDR3 nucleotides are TGCGCCAGCTTCCGGGGTAGCGGGGCCTCGGGTTATGAGCAGTTCTTC.

This CDR3 reads CASSRGLGDEKLFF. CDR3 DNA sequence: TGTGCCAGCAGTAGAGGGCTGGGGGATGAAAAACTGTTTTTT. This sequence joins TRBV2 and TRBJ1-4, with D perhaps TRBD1 (5 bases). Germline CDR1 reads SNHLY; CDR2 reads FYNNEI. Trimming removed 5 bases at V and 6 bases at J, with 13 bases between. This CDR3 has 14 amino acids.

This clone was counted once. V is TRBV19 and J is TRBJ2-1; TRBD2 is a possible D gene (6 bases). V was shortened by 3 bases and J by 3 bases, with 12 bases between the two germline ends. The CDR3 covers 15 residues. Germline lookup yields CDR1 LNHDA and CDR2 SQIVND (reference sequence). CDR3 in amino acids: CASSMGGRFYNEQFF. The CDR3 nucleotides read TGTGCCAGTAGTATGGGGGGTCGTTTCTACAATGAGCAGTTCTTC.

The rearrangement links TRBV2 to TRBJ2-5, with D maybe TRBD1 (5 bases). Germline V lookup: CDR1 SNHLY, CDR2 FYNNEI. Deletions cut 6 bases from V and 2 bases from J, with 10 bases between. The CDR3 consists of 13 residues. The CDR3 loop reads CASRYRQQETQYF. The CDR3 DNA is TGTGCCAGCAGGTACCGACAGCAAGAGACCCAGTACTTC.

This clone was recorded only once. The chain uses TRBV4-1 and TRBJ1-1; D is undetermined. V gave up 3 bases and J gave up 11 bases, with 16 bases separating them. The germline gives CDR1 MGHRA, CDR2 YSYEKL. This CDR3 is 13 amino acids long. DNA for the CDR3: TGCGCCAGCAGCCAGACCGAGGGCGTCTTGGCTTTCTTT. Its protein product is CASSQTEGVLAFF.

This clone has a single count. The J gene is TRBJ2-7, the V gene TRBV12-5; 9 bases match TRBD1. From germline, CDR1 is LGHNT and CDR2 FRNRAP. The J segment lost 2 bases and the V segment lost 0 bases, leaving 8 bases of the junction unmatched. The CDR3 consists of 17 residues. The CDR3 spells CASGLVISGQGPYEQYF. The CDR3 DNA reads TGTGCTAGTGGTTTGGTAATTTCGGGACAGGGTCCCTACGAGCAGTACTTC. The whole variable domain, filled in from reference TRBV12-5 and TRBJ2-7, reads DARVTQTPRHKVTEMGQEVTMRCQPILGHNTVFWYRQTMMQGLELLAYFRNRAPLDDSGMPKDRFSAEMPDATLATLKIQPSEPRDSAVYFCASGLVISGQGPYEQYFGPGTRLTVT.

The chain couples TRBV3-1 (or the pseudogene TRBV3-2) to TRBJ1-5; D is uncertain. CDR1 and CDR2 from the germline V gene are LGHDT and YNNKEL (reference sequence). This CDR3 region has 14 residues. The ends were cut back, 1 base at V and 4 bases at J, with 8 bases in the middle. CDR3 region: CASSQGLLNQPQHF. As DNA, the CDR3 is TGTGCCAGCAGCCAAGGGCTCTTGAATCAGCCCCAGCATTTT.

This chain's CDR3 is CASSPADRRGDGYTF. The CDR3 region has the DNA TGTGCCAGCTCACCCGCGGACAGGAGGGGAGATGGCTACACCTTC. The J gene is TRBJ1-2, the V gene TRBV18, with TRBD1 identical over 7 bases. The CDR3 runs to 15 residues. The junction had 10 bases not matched to a gene; V was cut back by 3 bases and J by 6 bases. Germline lookup yields CDR1 KGHSH and CDR2 LQKENI.

This clone was detected only once. The chain combines TRBV9 with TRBJ2-7; 11 bases are shared with TRBD2. The CDR3 consists of 16 residues. Germline values: CDR1 SGDLS, CDR2 YYNGEE. J gave up 1 base and V 4 bases, and 7 bases lay outside the gene matches. In DNA, the CDR3 is TGTGCCAGCAGCCATAGCGGGAGGGCCAGGTCCTACGAGCAGTACTTC. As protein: CASSHSGRARSYEQYF.

CDR3 in amino acids: CASSLRGTSGSPAYNEQFF. In DNA, the CDR3 is TGTGCCAGCAGTCTAAGGGGGACTAGCGGGAGTCCTGCCTACAATGAGCAGTTCTTC. The chain recombines TRBV6-6 with TRBJ2-1; 14 bases fit TRBD2. V was clipped by 5 bases and J by 2 bases; unmatched bases: 11. The CDR3 covers 19 residues. The V gene's germline CDR1 is MNHNY and CDR2 SVGAGI (reference sequence).

The rearrangement joins TRBV2 to TRBJ2-1; D may correspond to TRBD1 or TRBD2 (5 bases each). This CDR3 contains 14 residues. Germline V gene sequence: CDR1 SNHLY, CDR2 FYNNEI. Trimming removed 2 bases from V and 2 bases from J, with 7 bases in between. CDR3 sequence reads: CASSEPGPYNEQFF. In DNA, the CDR3 is TGTGCCAGCAGTGAACCGGGACCCTACAATGAGCAGTTCTTC.

The chain uses TRBV5-4 and TRBJ2-7, with 7 bases lining up with TRBD2. There are 15 residues in the CDR3. CDR1 is SGHNT, CDR2 YYREEE, per germline (reference sequence). V lost 2 bases, J lost 3 bases, and 8 bases stayed unmatched. The CDR3 loop reads CASSFGGSELYEQYF. Written as DNA, the CDR3 is TGTGCCAGCAGCTTTGGCGGGAGTGAACTCTACGAGCAGTACTTC.

The V and J genes are TRBV5-1 and TRBJ2-3, with D perhaps being TRBD1 or TRBD2 (6 bases each). V dropped 4 bases and J dropped 5 bases, with 20 bases sitting between them. There are 16 residues in the CDR3. Germline V gene lookup returns CDR1 SGHRS and CDR2 YFSETQ. The CDR3 is CASSPMRLGGGDTQYF. CDR3 sequence (DNA): TGCGCCAGCAGCCCGATGCGACTAGGGGGAGGAGATACGCAGTATTTT.

The V gene is TRBV6-6, the J gene TRBJ2-1; D tentatively fits TRBD1 or TRBD2 (5 bases each). Germline V lookup: CDR1 MNHNY, CDR2 SVGAGI (reference sequence). CDR3 length: 15 amino acids. The germline V and J ends were trimmed by 8 bases and 7 bases, with 21 bases remaining between them. CDR3 sequence reads: CASRGSGGRPNEQFF. The CDR3 coding sequence is TGTGCCAGCCGGGGCTCCGGAGGTAGACCAAATGAGCAGTTCTTC.